These 15 T cell receptor beta chains were sequenced from one sample in a study of tumor-infiltrating lymphocytes in primary liver carcinoma. Co-extracted RNA and DNA came from 20-30 mg of unsorted bulk tissue. Researchers generated TCR beta cDNA from approximately 0.55 ug of total RNA, relying on a constant-region primer. Slightly modified ARM-PCR served as the procedure for the TCR beta libraries. These libraries came from three rounds of nested multiplex PCR. Amplification in the first two PCR rounds was performed using TRBV1-TRBV30 forward primers and a C-beta reverse primer for 10 cycles each. TCRdb recomputed calls from the multiplex PCR reads with MiXCR, one row per CDR3 protein. This table holds 100,000 or so distinct CDR3 sequences, approximately 80% found once. Sequences were obtained from liver tumor tissue from sampling region 3. Subset noted: tumor region T3, left-lateral pole. These receptors were collected from a man in his forties or fifties with primary liver carcinoma and hepatitis B virus infection.

Worth noting for this clonotype: Sequence at one end of the junction differs from germline and may be a read error. The chain combines TRBV5-5 with TRBJ2-5, with no clear D. The germline V gene has CDR1 SGHKS and CDR2 YYEKEE (reference sequence). The CDR3 has 12 amino acids. The DNA of the CDR3 is TGTGCCATCAGCTTGGGTACTAAGACCCAGTACTTC. Its protein product is CAISLGTKTQYF.

With respect to this clonotype: The junction differs from germline at one of its ends, possibly a read error. V is TRBV7-9 and J is TRBJ1-1; the match to TRBD1 covers 8 bases. The CDR3 covers 15 residues. CDR1 SEHNR and CDR2 FQNEAQ come from the germline V gene (reference sequence). CDR3 protein: CASSFPTGVDTEDFF. CDR3 nucleotide sequence: TGTGCCAGCAGCTTCCCGACAGGGGTGGACACTGAAGATTTCTTT.

This clonotype was observed once. The J gene is TRBJ2-2, the V gene TRBV7-9; perhaps TRBD1 as D (6 bases). Germline CDR1 reads SEHNR; CDR2 reads FQNEAQ (reference sequence). This CDR3 contains 12 residues. Trimming left V 6 bases short and J 12 bases short, with 14 bases between. The CDR3 DNA sequence: TGTGCCAGCAGGCTGGGGGCCCGGAAGCTGTTTTTT. This sequence encodes CASRLGARKLFF.

For this clonotype: No conserved phenylalanine or tryptophan ends this CDR3, so it is likely a read error. The limits of the CDR3 on the DNA are not certain, so only TCRdb's listed CDR3 is given. The chain carries TRBV5-1 and TRBJ1-5; the listed D gene, TRBD1, was not tested against the DNA. The length of the CDR3 is 15 amino acids, counting both ends. The germline CDR1 and CDR2 sequences are SGHRS and YFSETQ. This CDR3 reads CASSLEGQGDQPRHL.

This clonotype was counted a few times. A read error may be the cause here, since a much bigger clone is one base away. V usage is TRBV14 and J usage is TRBJ2-1, with D perhaps TRBD2 (6 bases). V was pared by 4 bases and J by 7 bases, with 20 bases between. CDR3 length equals 16 residues. Germline assignment: CDR1 SGHDN and CDR2 FVKESK. The CDR3: CASSPSLVGGLNEQFF. The CDR3 DNA follows: TGTGCCAGCAGCCCCTCTTTAGTGGGAGGTTTAAATGAGCAGTTCTTC.

The genes are TRBV12-3 or TRBV12-4 and TRBJ2-1, with TRBD1 matching 9 bases. The CDR3 is 15 amino acids. The CDR3 sequence: CTCSRSGTGLNEQFF. CDR3 bases: TGTACCTGCAGCCGCTCGGGGACAGGGCTCAATGAGCAGTTCTTC.

A note on this clonotype: The junction shows a germline mismatch at one end, possibly a read error. The chain recombines TRBV6-2 or TRBV6-3 with TRBJ2-7; 9 positions agree with TRBD1. Germline V gene sequence: CDR1 MNHEY, CDR2 SVGEGT. CDR3 length: 14 amino acids. CDR3 nucleotide sequence: TGTGTCAGCAACCTCCGGGACAGGGCCCACAAGCAGTACTTC. This translates into CVSNLRDRAHKQYF.

This chain connects TRBV28 to TRBJ2-1; 12 bases match TRBD2. Germline V lookup: CDR1 MDHEN, CDR2 SYDVKM. The ends lost 9 bases at V and 9 bases at J; junction bases unmatched: 9. The CDR3 has 14 residues. The CDR3 nucleotides are TGTGCCAGTGGGACTAGCGGGCCTAACAGTGAGCAGTTCTTC. Translated, it gives CASGTSGPNSEQFF.

This clonotype has only one observation. The conserved final phenylalanine or tryptophan is absent from the CDR3, which likely points to a read error. This chain joins TRBV6-6 and TRBJ2-3; no clear D. Trimming stripped 5 bases from V and 9 bases from J, with 12 bases between. The germline gives CDR1 MNHNY, CDR2 SVGAGI (reference sequence). CDR3 size: 12 residues. CDR3 residues: CASSPTEDTQYI. The DNA of the CDR3 is TGTGCCAGCAGTCCCACGGAAGACACGCAGTATATT.

The genes are TRBV28 and TRBJ2-1, with TRBD2 matching over 7 bases. The CDR3 consists of 14 residues. Germline V gene lookup returns CDR1 MDHEN and CDR2 SYDVKM. Germline trimming cut 11 bases from V and 3 bases from J; bases unmatched to any gene: 10. The CDR3 region has the DNA TGTGCCTGCATTTTAGCTAGCGGCTACAATGAGCAGTTCTTC. Amino acid sequence: CACILASGYNEQFF.

This clonotype was observed many times. J is TRBJ2-2 and V is TRBV12-3 or TRBV12-4; weak D call: TRBD2 (6 bases). CDR3 length equals 13 residues. V dropped 6 bases and J dropped 6 bases, with 11 bases sitting between them. In DNA, the CDR3 is TGTGCCAGCAGCCCCCGGGAGTCCGGGGAGCTGTTTTTT. Translating gives CASSPRESGELFF.

A word on this clonotype: Since no conserved phenylalanine or tryptophan closes the CDR3, a read error is the likely cause. No DNA is shown, since the ends of the CDR3 on it are uncertain; the CDR3 is the one TCRdb lists. This chain connects TRBV6-5 to TRBJ1-1; the D segment call TRBD1 is taken from the table without a DNA check. The CDR3 length equals 14 residues, ends included. CDR1 and CDR2 (germline): MNHEY, SVGAGI. The CDR3 reads CASSYQGAYAEAIS.

This clonotype was recorded once. The rearrangement links TRBV28 to TRBJ1-2; 7 nucleotides agree with TRBD1. In germline, CDR1 is MDHEN, CDR2 SYDVKM. Germline trimming cut 6 bases from V and 10 bases from J; bases unmatched to any gene: 17. This CDR3 has 15 residues. The CDR3 here is CASRSLGQWRNDYTF. CDR3 in DNA: TGTGCCAGCAGGTCTCTGGGACAGTGGAGAAATGACTACACCTTC.

A remark on this clonotype: A read error may account for a junction end that differs from germline. The chain couples TRBV5-6 to TRBJ1-2, with D tentatively TRBD1 (6 bases). Germline V lookup: CDR1 SGHDT, CDR2 YYEEEE. The CDR3 consists of 16 residues. The CDR3 DNA sequence: TGTTCCAGCAGCTCCCACGACAGGATCGTCAACTATGACTACACCTTC. It yields the protein CSSSSHDRIVNYDYTF.

As for this clonotype: A junction boundary mismatches the germline segment, possibly from a read error. This chain uses TRBV5-6 with TRBJ2-5; D tentatively fits TRBD1 or TRBD2 (5 bases each). The CDR3 has 14 amino acids. CDR1 is SGHDT, CDR2 YYEEEE, per germline. CDR3 region: CASSSGRRGLPQYF. CDR3 coding DNA: TGTGCCAGCAGCTCAGGGCGACGGGGTCTGCCCCAATACTTC.